Listed below are T cell receptor beta chains from one sample, sequenced in a study of blood T cell repertoires in COVID-19. The protocol was immunoSEQ multiplex PCR, while the TCRdb copy is restricted to in-frame clones and leaves out a portion. The top ten clones hold about 2.7% of a sample with approximately 350,000 clones, 80% to 90% of them seen once. The specimen was peripheral blood. The receptor source for this set is a man aged 25-40 years with active or convalescent COVID-19. The CDR3 runs from the conserved cysteine through the conserved F or W. A D gene is named only where the DNA matches it firmly. A row's size may be missing; if present it is once, few, many or a size class.

cdr3_length: 15; d_call: NA; clone_size: once; j_call: TRBJ2-7; v_call: TRBV19; cdr3_nt: TGTGCCAGTAGTAAGGGAAGTCTAGCCCTTTACGAGCAGTACTTC; cdr3_aa: CASSKGSLALYEQYF
cdr3_length: 13; d_call: NA; clone_size: NA; j_call: TRBJ1-2; v_call: TRBV27; cdr3_nt: TGTGCCAGCAGCCGATCACAGGGCTATGGCTACACCTTC; cdr3_aa: CASSRSQGYGYTF
cdr3_length: 16; d_call: NA; clone_size: NA; j_call: TRBJ1-1; v_call: TRBV4-3; cdr3_nt: TGCGCCAGCAGCCAGAACGTACACCCTCAGAACACTGAAGCTTTCTTT; cdr3_aa: CASSQNVHPQNTEAFF
cdr3_length: 13; d_call: NA; clone_size: many; j_call: TRBJ1-2; v_call: TRBV19; cdr3_nt: TGTGCCAGTAGTATTAATGTGGGGGGTGGCTACACCTTC; cdr3_aa: CASSINVGGGYTF
cdr3_length: 15; d_call: NA; clone_size: NA; j_call: TRBJ2-1; v_call: TRBV9; cdr3_nt: TGTGCCAGCAGCGTAGGGCAGGGGTCCTACAATGAGCAGTTCTTC; cdr3_aa: CASSVGQGSYNEQFF
cdr3_length: 15; d_call: TRBD1; clone_size: NA; j_call: TRBJ1-5; v_call: TRBV6-5; cdr3_nt: TGTGCCAGCAGCGTGACAGGGGTCCGCAATCAGCCCCAGCATTTT; cdr3_aa: CASSVTGVRNQPQHF
cdr3_length: 17; d_call: TRBD2; clone_size: NA; j_call: TRBJ2-3; v_call: TRBV4-3; cdr3_nt: TGCGCCAGCAGCCAAGTAGCAGGGGCGGGGGGGACAGATACGCAGTATTTT; cdr3_aa: CASSQVAGAGGTDTQYF
cdr3_length: 14; d_call: NA; clone_size: NA; j_call: TRBJ1-2; v_call: TRBV6-1; cdr3_nt: TGTGCCAGCAGTGAAGCCGGGAATCTCTATGGCTACACCTTC; cdr3_aa: CASSEAGNLYGYTF
cdr3_length: 13; d_call: TRBD1; clone_size: NA; j_call: TRBJ1-2; v_call: TRBV18; cdr3_nt: TGTGCCAGCTCACCATCACAGGGGTCTGGCTACACCTTC; cdr3_aa: CASSPSQGSGYTF
cdr3_length: 16; d_call: TRBD2; clone_size: NA; j_call: TRBJ2-3; v_call: TRBV5-4; cdr3_nt: TGTGCCAGCAGCTTCCCGACTAGCGGGGGCACAGATACGCAGTATTTT; cdr3_aa: CASSFPTSGGTDTQYF
cdr3_length: 15; d_call: TRBD1; clone_size: few; j_call: TRBJ1-6; v_call: TRBV6-5; cdr3_nt: TGTGCCAGCACTAACAGGGGTTTTTATAATTCACCCCTCCACTTT; cdr3_aa: CASTNRGFYNSPLHF
cdr3_length: 13; d_call: TRBD1; clone_size: NA; j_call: TRBJ2-7; v_call: TRBV5-1; cdr3_nt: TGCGCCAGCAGCTTGGGCGGACAGGCCGAGCAGTACTTC; cdr3_aa: CASSLGGQAEQYF
cdr3_length: 13; d_call: TRBD1; clone_size: NA; j_call: TRBJ1-2; v_call: TRBV7-9; cdr3_nt: TGTGCCAGCAGCTTACCAGGGGGAGGCGGCTACACCTTC; cdr3_aa: CASSLPGGGGYTF
cdr3_length: 15; d_call: TRBD1; clone_size: once; j_call: TRBJ2-7; v_call: TRBV6-5; cdr3_nt: TGTGCCAGCAGTTCAGGACAGGGAGGCCTCTACGAGCAGTACTTC; cdr3_aa: CASSSGQGGLYEQYF
cdr3_length: 16; d_call: NA; clone_size: few; j_call: TRBJ1-2; v_call: TRBV30; cdr3_nt: TGTGCCTGGATACCCCCAAGGGGGGGGCTTGTTGACGGCTACACCTTC; cdr3_aa: CAWIPPRGGLVDGYTF
cdr3_length: 11; d_call: NA; clone_size: NA; j_call: TRBJ1-2; v_call: TRBV5-4; cdr3_nt: TGTGCCAGCAGCTTGGCCAGACAGCAAACCTTC; cdr3_aa: CASSLARQQTF
cdr3_length: 21; d_call: TRBD2; clone_size: NA; j_call: TRBJ2-7; v_call: TRBV5-1; cdr3_nt: TGCGCCAGCAGCTCCCCGGGACAGACTCCCGGGACTAGCGGGGGATCCTACGAGCAGTACTTC; cdr3_aa: CASSSPGQTPGTSGGSYEQYF
cdr3_length: 16; d_call: NA; clone_size: NA; j_call: TRBJ2-6; v_call: TRBV4-3; cdr3_nt: TGCGCCAGCAGCCAAGAATCCGGCTCTGGGGCCAACGTCCTGACTTTC; cdr3_aa: CASSQESGSGANVLTF
cdr3_length: 13; d_call: NA; clone_size: NA; j_call: TRBJ1-1; v_call: TRBV19; cdr3_nt: TGTGCCAGTAGCACAACAGGGAACACTGAAGCTTTCTTT; cdr3_aa: CASSTTGNTEAFF
cdr3_length: 14; d_call: NA; clone_size: NA; j_call: TRBJ1-3; v_call: TRBV19; cdr3_nt: TGTGCCAGTAGTATCGAGCCCACTGGAAACACCATATATTTT; cdr3_aa: CASSIEPTGNTIYF
cdr3_length: 14; d_call: TRBD1; clone_size: NA; j_call: TRBJ2-7; v_call: TRBV11-2; cdr3_nt: TGTGCCAGCAGCTGGGGACAGGGGTTCTCCGAGCAGTACTTC; cdr3_aa: CASSWGQGFSEQYF
cdr3_length: 13; d_call: TRBD1; clone_size: NA; j_call: TRBJ2-3; v_call: TRBV2; cdr3_nt: TGTGCCTCCGGGACAGGTGGCACAGATACGCAGTATTTT; cdr3_aa: CASGTGGTDTQYF
cdr3_length: 14; d_call: NA; clone_size: NA; j_call: TRBJ1-2; v_call: TRBV5-1; cdr3_nt: TGCGCCAGCAGCAGCCGGGACGCGGGGGGTGGCTACACCTTC; cdr3_aa: CASSSRDAGGGYTF
cdr3_length: 14; d_call: TRBD2; clone_size: NA; j_call: TRBJ2-7; v_call: TRBV28; cdr3_nt: TGTGCCAGCAGTTTGGGGGGGACGTCCTACGAGCAGTACTTC; cdr3_aa: CASSLGGTSYEQYF